The T cell receptor beta chain described here comes from a study of Ad26.COV2.S vaccination and SARS-CoV-2 variants. V lost 5 bases and J lost 8; bases outside the gene matches: 7. The CDR3 is 13 amino acids. The germline V gene encodes CDR1 GTSNPN and CDR2 SVGIG (reference sequence). Treatment meaning: about 20 received Ad26.COV2.S at low or high dose, single or two shots; 5 received placebo; per-sample allocation not given. Sampling occurred on day 63 after the first vaccine or placebo injection. An Ad26 vector was used to express Wuhan-strain SARS-CoV-2 spike as the vaccine. Generated by immunoSEQ multiplex PCR, the TCRdb table keeps only in-frame clones and is missing some. The sample has about 280,000 clones, around 87% seen once; the top ten hold around 3.5%.

Sequenced here: peripheral blood, sampled in a trial of Ad26.COV2.S vaccine versus placebo. The chain recombines TRBV30 with TRBJ1-5; 9 nucleotides match TRBD1. The source is a person aged 18-60 years who received the Ad26.COV2.S COVID-19 vaccine or a placebo. Here the CDR3 DNA reads TGTGCCTGGCGGGGACAGGGATGGGAGCCCCAGCATTTT. Amino acid sequence: CAWRGQGWEPQHF.